This TCR beta chain was captured by sequencing in a study of blood T cell repertoires in COVID-19. Study details: Samples of COVID-19 (acute and convalescent) were obtained from the United States, Italy and Spain.

CDR1 is MNHEY and CDR2 is SMNVEV in the germline V gene (reference sequence). This CDR3 contains 16 residues. J lost 4 bases, V lost 6 bases, and 8 bases had no gene match. Original handling: Nucleated cell counts were estimated from reference gene primer amplification. The repertoire was sequenced with immunoSEQ multiplex PCR; TCRdb's copy has only in-frame clones and lacks some. That table is the source of V, J and clone size, and D and trimming were worked out from the DNA. The sample lists fewer than 85,000 clones, around nine tenths occurring once. The rearrangement links TRBV27 to TRBJ2-1; 11 bases are shared with TRBD2. This TCR came from a man in his sixties with acute or convalescent COVID-19. Sequencing used peripheral blood. The CDR3 spells CASSRRGLAEYNEQFF. DNA for the CDR3: TGTGCCAGCAGCCGGAGGGGACTAGCGGAATACAATGAGCAGTTCTTC.